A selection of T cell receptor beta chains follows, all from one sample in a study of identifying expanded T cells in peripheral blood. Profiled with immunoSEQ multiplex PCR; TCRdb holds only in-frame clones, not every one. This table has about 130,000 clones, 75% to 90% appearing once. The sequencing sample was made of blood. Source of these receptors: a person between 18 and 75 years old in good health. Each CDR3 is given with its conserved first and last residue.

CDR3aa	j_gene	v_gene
CASSDRALGTQYF	TRBJ2-5	TRBV6-5
CASSARTGGTRGYTF	TRBJ1-2	TRBV5-5
CASMGDGDTQYF	TRBJ2-3	TRBV2
CASSLGGGGVQTQYF	TRBJ2-5	TRBV7-3
CASSEHSLYTF	TRBJ1-2	TRBV2
CASSPGQQSDTQYF	TRBJ2-3	TRBV11-3
CASSLTTRDTEAFF	TRBJ1-1	TRBV7-3
CASSLLGVEQYF	TRBJ2-7	TRBV11-1
CASSLDTGELFF	TRBJ2-2	TRBV28
CATSRDRGAGELFF	TRBJ2-2	TRBV15
CASSLLGAGSTEAFF	TRBJ1-1	TRBV27
CASSRGPATNEKLFF	TRBJ1-4	TRBV6-5
CASSLWGLAGTDTQYF	TRBJ2-3	TRBV5-1
CASSRDRGSAGELFF	TRBJ2-2	TRBV18
CASSQLGTSGSYEQYF	TRBJ2-7	TRBV4-2
CATPGRGASYNEQFF	TRBJ2-1	TRBV2
CASSPGGAGANSPLHF	TRBJ1-6	TRBV11-1
CASSVGGTPNEKLFF	TRBJ1-4	TRBV9
CASSLAIGIKETQYF	TRBJ2-5	TRBV5-1
CASSQRKGANSPLHF	TRBJ1-6	TRBV4-1
CASSYLGSEYNEQFF	TRBJ2-1	TRBV27
CASSFYRNYGYTF	TRBJ1-2	TRBV27
CAWRGDRVNIQYF	TRBJ2-4	TRBV30
CASSLFGTGVQPQHF	TRBJ1-5	TRBV28
CASSATGTATREQYF	TRBJ2-7	TRBV6-1